The rows below give T cell receptor beta chains drawn from one sample of a study of blood T cells in healthy people across ages. MiXCR, run by TCRdb on the 5' RACE reads, gives a single entry per CDR3 protein. This repertoire shows more than 700,000 distinct CDR3 sequences, roughly 46% found once; its top ten account for roughly 20%. The sample consisted of blood. Receptors were obtained from a man older than 75 in good health. Both conserved end residues are part of each CDR3. The D gene is left open where the match is weak. Clone size is given for some rows only: seen once, a few or many times, or a class if the clone is expanded.

-	TRBJ2-3	TRBV20-1	-	CSARDLPTSTDTQYF	TGCAGTGCCAGAGACTTACCCACGAGCACAGATACGCAGTATTTT
few	TRBJ2-1	TRBV7-2	TRBD1	CASSFLGTGGREQFF	TGTGCCAGCAGCTTCTTAGGGACAGGGGGCAGGGAGCAGTTCTTC
many	TRBJ2-5	TRBV10-2	-	CASSEGPLPETQYF	TGCGCCAGCAGTGAGGGCCCTCTCCCAGAGACCCAGTACTTC
-	TRBJ2-7	TRBV12-3/TRBV12-4	-	CASSPRRGGYEQYF	TGTGCCAGCAGCCCCCGGAGAGGAGGGTACGAGCAGTACTTC
-	TRBJ2-1	TRBV12-3/TRBV12-4	-	CASSLASLASSYNEQFF	TGTGCCAGCAGTTTAGCTTCCCTAGCGTCCTCCTACAATGAGCAGTTCTTC
-	TRBJ2-7	TRBV28	TRBD1	CASMGQGAAYEQYF	TGTGCCAGCATGGGGCAGGGGGCGGCTTACGAGCAGTACTTC
many	TRBJ2-7	TRBV6-1	-	CASSRTEGIYEQYF	TGTGCCAGCAGTCGGACAGAAGGGATCTACGAGCAGTACTTC
-	TRBJ1-2	TRBV27	TRBD1	CASSPTGAGYTF	TGTGCCAGCAGCCCGACAGGGGCTGGCTACACCTTC
-	TRBJ2-5	TRBV28	-	CASSLSGYLGKVNQYF	TGTGCCAGCAGTTTATCCGGCTATCTAGGGAAGGTTAACCAGTACTTC
-	TRBJ2-7	TRBV29-1	TRBD2	CSARTSGFEQYF	TGCAGCGCTAGGACTAGCGGTTTCGAGCAGTACTTC
few	TRBJ2-1	TRBV27	-	CASSFRRDSSYNEQFF	TGTGCCAGCAGTTTTCGGCGGGATAGCTCCTACAATGAGCAGTTCTTC
-	TRBJ1-2	TRBV20-1	TRBD1	CSARDRDRAYSNYGYTF	TGCAGTGCTAGAGACCGGGACAGGGCCTATTCTAACTATGGCTACACCTTC
-	TRBJ2-7	TRBV5-1	-	CASSLEVASDGEQYF	TGCGCCAGCAGCTTGGAGGTGGCTAGCGACGGCGAGCAGTACTTC